The TCR beta chain under discussion was sequenced for a study of technical replicates of blood from a handful of donors. The repertoire was sequenced with immunoSEQ multiplex PCR; TCRdb's copy has only in-frame clones and lacks some. The sample shows 75,000 to 100,000 clones, about 95% of them seen only once. Germline V gives CDR1 SNHLY, CDR2 FYNNEI. The CDR3 has 12 amino acids. V was trimmed by 11 bases and J by 1 base, leaving 11 bases between them. This receptor was identified in a human donor in good health. Sequenced input: T cells isolated from PBMCs. The V gene is TRBV2, the J gene TRBJ1-2; D remains ambiguous. CDR3 amino acids: CAEVGVNYGYTF. CDR3 sequence (DNA): TGTGCCGAGGTCGGCGTTAACTATGGCTACACCTTC. Complete variable domain (other parts from reference TRBV2 and TRBJ1-2): EPEVTQTPSHQVTQMGQEVILRCVPISNHLYFYWYRQILGQKVEFLVSFYNNEISEKSEIFDDQFSVERPDGSNFTLKIRSTKLEDSAMYFCAEVGVNYGYTFGSGTRLTVV.